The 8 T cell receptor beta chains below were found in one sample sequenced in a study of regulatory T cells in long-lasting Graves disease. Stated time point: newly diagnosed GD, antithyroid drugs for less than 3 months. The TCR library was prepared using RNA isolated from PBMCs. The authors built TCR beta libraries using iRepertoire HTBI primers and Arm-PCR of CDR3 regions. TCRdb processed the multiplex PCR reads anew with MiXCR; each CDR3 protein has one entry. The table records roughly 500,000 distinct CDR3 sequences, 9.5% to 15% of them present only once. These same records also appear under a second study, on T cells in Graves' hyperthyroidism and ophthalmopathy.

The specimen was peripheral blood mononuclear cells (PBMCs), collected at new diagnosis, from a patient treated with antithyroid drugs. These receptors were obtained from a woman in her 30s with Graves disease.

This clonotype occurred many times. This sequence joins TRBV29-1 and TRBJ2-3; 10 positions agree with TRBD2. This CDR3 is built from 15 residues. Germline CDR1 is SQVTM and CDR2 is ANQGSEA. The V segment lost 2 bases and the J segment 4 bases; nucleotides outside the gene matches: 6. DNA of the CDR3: TGCAGCGTTGAAAGGACTAGCGGCCCCGCAGATACGCAGTATTTT. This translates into CSVERTSGPADTQYF.

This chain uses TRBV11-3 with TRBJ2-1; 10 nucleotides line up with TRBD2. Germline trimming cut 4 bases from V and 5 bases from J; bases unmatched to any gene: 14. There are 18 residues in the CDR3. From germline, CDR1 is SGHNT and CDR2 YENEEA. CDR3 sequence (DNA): TGTGCCAGCAGCTCAGGGCGGATGACTCTAGCGGGAGACAATGAGCAGTTCTTC. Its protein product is CASSSGRMTLAGDNEQFF.

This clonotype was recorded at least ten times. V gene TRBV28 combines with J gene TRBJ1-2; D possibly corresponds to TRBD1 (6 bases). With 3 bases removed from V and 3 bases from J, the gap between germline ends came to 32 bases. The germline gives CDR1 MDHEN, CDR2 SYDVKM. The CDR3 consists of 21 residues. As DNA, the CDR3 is TGTGCCAGCAGTTTCGGGTGGGCGACTTGGACCTTACAGGGAACGGACTATGGCTACACCTTC. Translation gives CASSFGWATWTLQGTDYGYTF.

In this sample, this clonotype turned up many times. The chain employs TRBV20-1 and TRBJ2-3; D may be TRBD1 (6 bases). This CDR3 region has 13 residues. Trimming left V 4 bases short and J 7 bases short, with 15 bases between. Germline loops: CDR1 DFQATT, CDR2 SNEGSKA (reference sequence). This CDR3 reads CSATGDRAHTQYF. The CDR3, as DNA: TGCAGTGCTACAGGGGATAGAGCGCATACGCAGTATTTT.

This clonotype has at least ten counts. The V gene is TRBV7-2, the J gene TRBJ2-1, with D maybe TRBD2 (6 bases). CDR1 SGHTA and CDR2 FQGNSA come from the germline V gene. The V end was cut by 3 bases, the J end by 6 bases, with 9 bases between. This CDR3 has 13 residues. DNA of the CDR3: TGTGCCAGCAGCTTGGACTACTCCAATGAGCAGTTCTTC. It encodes CASSLDYSNEQFF.

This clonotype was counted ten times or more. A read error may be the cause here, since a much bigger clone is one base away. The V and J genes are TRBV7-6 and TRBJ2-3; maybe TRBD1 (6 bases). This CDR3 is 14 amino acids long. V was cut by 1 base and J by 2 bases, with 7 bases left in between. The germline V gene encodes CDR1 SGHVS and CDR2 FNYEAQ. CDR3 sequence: CASSLEGDTDTQYF. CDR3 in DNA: TGTGCCAGCAGCTTAGAGGGGGACACAGATACGCAGTATTTT.

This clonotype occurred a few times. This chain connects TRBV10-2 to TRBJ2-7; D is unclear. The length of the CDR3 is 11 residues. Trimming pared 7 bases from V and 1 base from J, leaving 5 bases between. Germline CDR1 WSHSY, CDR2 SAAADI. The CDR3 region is CASTHSYEQYF. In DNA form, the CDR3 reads TGCGCCAGCACACATTCCTACGAGCAGTACTTC.

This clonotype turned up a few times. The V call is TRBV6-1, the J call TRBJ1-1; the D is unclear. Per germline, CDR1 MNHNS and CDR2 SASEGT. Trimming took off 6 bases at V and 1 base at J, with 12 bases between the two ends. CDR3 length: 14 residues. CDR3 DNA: TGTGCCAGCAGCAACACGTACAGGAACACTGAAGCTTTCTTT. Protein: CASSNTYRNTEAFF.